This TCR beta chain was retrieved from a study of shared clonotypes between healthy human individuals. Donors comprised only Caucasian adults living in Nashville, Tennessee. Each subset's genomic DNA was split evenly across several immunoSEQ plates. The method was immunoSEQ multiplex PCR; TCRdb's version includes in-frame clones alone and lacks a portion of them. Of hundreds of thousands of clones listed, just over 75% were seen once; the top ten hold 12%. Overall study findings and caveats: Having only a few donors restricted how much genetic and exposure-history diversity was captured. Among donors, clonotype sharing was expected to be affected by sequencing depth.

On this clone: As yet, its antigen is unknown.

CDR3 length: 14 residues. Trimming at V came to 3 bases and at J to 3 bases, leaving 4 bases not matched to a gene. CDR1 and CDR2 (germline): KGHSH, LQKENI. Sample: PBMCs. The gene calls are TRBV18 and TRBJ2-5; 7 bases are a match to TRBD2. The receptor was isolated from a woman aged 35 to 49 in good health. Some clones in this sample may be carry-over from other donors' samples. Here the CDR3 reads CASSPPAGEETQYF. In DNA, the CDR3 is TGTGCCAGCTCACCCCCCGCGGGAGAAGAGACCCAGTACTTC.